The clone carrying this T cell receptor beta chain was detected ten times or more. Its antigen is not identified. Individual cDNA molecules were tagged with unique molecular identifiers. TCRdb reprocessed the 5' RACE reads via MiXCR and lists one record per CDR3 protein. The sample has 25,000 to 35,000 distinct CDR3 sequences, 5.7% seen once; the top ten hold 5% to 5.5%. The record originates from a study of early T cells in non-severe SARS-CoV-2 infection. Findings of the study overall: There was a bias toward anti-spike CD8 responses in VDJdb matching, which missed private and CD4 specificities.

Losses at the gene ends were 7 bases for V and 3 bases for J; bases not matched to a gene: 10. The length of the CDR3 is 14 residues. Germline-derived CDR1 and CDR2 are DFQATT and SNEGSKA (reference sequence). The gene calls are TRBV20-1 and TRBJ2-5, with 8 bases matching TRBD2. This TCR derives from an adult who was a healthcare worker with PCR-confirmed SARS-CoV-2 infection or an uninfected control (not recorded which). Sequencing used whole blood. The CDR3 region has the DNA TGCAGTGTAGATAGCGGGACCCAAAAAGAGACCCAGTACTTC. Translation gives CSVDSGTQKETQYF.